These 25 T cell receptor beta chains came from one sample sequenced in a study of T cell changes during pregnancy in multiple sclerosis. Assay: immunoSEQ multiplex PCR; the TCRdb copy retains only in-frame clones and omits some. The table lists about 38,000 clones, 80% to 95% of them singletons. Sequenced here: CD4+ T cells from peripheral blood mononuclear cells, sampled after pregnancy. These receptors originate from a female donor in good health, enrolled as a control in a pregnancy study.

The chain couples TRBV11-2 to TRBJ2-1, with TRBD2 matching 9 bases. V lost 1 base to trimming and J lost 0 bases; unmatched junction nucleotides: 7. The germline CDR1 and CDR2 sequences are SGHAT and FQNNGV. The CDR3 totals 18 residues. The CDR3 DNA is TGTGCCAGCAGCTTAGTGGGTCTAGCGGGAATCTCCTACAATGAGCAGTTCTTC. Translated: CASSLVGLAGISYNEQFF.

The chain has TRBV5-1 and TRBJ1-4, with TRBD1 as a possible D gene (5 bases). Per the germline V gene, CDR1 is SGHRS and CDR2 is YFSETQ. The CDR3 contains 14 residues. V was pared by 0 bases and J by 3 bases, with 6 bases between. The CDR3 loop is CASSLEGANEKLFF. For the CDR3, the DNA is TGCGCCAGCAGCTTGGAAGGGGCTAATGAAAAACTGTTTTTT. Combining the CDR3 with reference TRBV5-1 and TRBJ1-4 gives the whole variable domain KAGVTQTPRYLIKTRGQQVTLSCSPISGHRSVSWYQQTPGQGLQFLFEYFSETQRNKGNFPGRFSGRQFSNSRSEMNVSTLELGDSALYLCASSLEGANEKLFFGSGTQLSVL.

CDR3 DNA sequence: TGTGCCAGCAGCTTACCAGGGGGCAACCACAATGAGCAGTTCTTC. This codes for CASSLPGGNHNEQFF. The rearrangement links TRBV7-2 to TRBJ2-1; 8 nucleotides align to TRBD1. The CDR3 is 15 amino acids. Per the germline V gene, CDR1 is SGHTA and CDR2 is FQGNSA. V was clipped by 2 bases and J by 5 bases; unmatched bases: 5.

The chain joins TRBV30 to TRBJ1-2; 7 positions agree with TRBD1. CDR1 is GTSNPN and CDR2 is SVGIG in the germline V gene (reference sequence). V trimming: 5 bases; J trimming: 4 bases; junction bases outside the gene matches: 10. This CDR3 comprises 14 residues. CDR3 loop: CAWHHRGAGYGYTF. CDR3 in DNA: TGTGCCTGGCATCACAGGGGCGCGGGCTATGGCTACACCTTC. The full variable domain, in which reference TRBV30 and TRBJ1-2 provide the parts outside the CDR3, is SQTIHQWPATLVQPVGSPLSLECTVEGTSNPNLYWYRQAAGRGLQLLFYSVGIGQISSEVPQNLSASRPQDRQFILSSKKLLLSDSGFYLCAWHHRGAGYGYTFGSGTRLTVV.

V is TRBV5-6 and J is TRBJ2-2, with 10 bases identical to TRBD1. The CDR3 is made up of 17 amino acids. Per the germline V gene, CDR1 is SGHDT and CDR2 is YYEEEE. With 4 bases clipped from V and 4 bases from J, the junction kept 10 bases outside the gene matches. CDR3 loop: CASSQGQGSFSTGELFF. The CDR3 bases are TGTGCCAGCAGCCAGGGACAGGGGAGTTTTAGCACCGGGGAGCTGTTTTTT.

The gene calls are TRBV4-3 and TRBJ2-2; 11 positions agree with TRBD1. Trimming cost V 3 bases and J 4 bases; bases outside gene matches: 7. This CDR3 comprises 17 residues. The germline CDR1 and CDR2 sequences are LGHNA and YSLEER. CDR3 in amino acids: CASSQRTGTGGTGELFF. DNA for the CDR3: TGCGCCAGCAGCCAGAGAACCGGGACAGGGGGCACCGGGGAGCTGTTTTTT.

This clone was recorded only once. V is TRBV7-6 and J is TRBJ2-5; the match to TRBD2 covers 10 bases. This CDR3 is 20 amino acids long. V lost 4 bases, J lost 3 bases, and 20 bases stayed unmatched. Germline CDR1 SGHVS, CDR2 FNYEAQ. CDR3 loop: CASSSGVGTSGDLREETQYF. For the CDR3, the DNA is TGTGCCAGCAGCTCAGGGGTCGGAACTAGCGGGGATTTACGGGAAGAGACCCAGTACTTC.

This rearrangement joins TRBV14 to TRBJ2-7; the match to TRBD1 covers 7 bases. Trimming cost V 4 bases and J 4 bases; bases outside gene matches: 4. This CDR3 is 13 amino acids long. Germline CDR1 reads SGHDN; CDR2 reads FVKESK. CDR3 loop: CASSRQGFYEQYF. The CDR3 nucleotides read TGTGCCAGCAGCCGACAGGGCTTTTACGAGCAGTACTTC.

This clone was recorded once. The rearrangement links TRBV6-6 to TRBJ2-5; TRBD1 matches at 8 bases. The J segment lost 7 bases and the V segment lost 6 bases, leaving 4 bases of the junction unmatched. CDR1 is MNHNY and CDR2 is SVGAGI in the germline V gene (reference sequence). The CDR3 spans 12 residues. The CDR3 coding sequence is TGTGCCAGCAGAAGACAGGGGTCGACCCAGTACTTC. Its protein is CASRRQGSTQYF.

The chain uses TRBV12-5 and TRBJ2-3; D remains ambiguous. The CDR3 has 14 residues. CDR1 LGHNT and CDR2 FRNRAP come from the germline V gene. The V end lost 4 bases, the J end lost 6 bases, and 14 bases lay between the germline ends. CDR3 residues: CASGSPSELDTQYF. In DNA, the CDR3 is TGTGCTAGTGGTTCCCCCAGCGAATTGGATACGCAGTATTTT.

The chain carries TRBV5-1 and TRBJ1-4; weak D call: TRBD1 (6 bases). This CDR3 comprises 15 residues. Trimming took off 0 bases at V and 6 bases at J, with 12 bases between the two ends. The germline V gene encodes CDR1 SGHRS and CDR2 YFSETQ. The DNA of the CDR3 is TGCGCCAGCAGCTTGGCGCGGGGGGCTGATGAAAAACTGTTTTTT. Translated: CASSLARGADEKLFF.

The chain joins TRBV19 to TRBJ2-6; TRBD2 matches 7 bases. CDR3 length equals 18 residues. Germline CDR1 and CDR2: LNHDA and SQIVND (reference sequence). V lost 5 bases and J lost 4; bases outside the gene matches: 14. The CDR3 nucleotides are TGTGCCAGTAGTGCAGCACTAGCGAGGAGCTTGGGGGCCAACGTCCTGACTTTC. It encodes CASSAALARSLGANVLTF.

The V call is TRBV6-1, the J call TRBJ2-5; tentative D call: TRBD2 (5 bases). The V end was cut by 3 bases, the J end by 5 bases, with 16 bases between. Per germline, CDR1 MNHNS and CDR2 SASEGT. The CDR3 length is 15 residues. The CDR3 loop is CASSETALPGETQYF. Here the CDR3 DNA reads TGTGCCAGCAGTGAGACTGCACTACCGGGGGAGACCCAGTACTTC.

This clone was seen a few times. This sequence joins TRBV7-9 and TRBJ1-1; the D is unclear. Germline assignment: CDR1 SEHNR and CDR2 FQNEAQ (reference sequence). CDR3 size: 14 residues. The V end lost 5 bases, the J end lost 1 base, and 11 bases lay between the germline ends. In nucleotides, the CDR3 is TGTGCCAGCAGCCTCTGGGGAGAGAACACTGAAGCTTTCTTT. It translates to CASSLWGENTEAFF.

The CDR3 protein is CASSSSGRVRETQYF. CDR3 nucleotide sequence: TGTGCCAGCAGCTCGAGCGGGAGGGTCCGAGAGACCCAGTACTTC. The J gene is TRBJ2-5, the V gene TRBV7-2, with 10 bases fitting TRBD2. V lost 4 bases, J lost 4 bases, and 6 bases stayed unmatched. CDR3 size: 15 residues. Germline V CDR1 and CDR2: SGHTA, FQGNSA.

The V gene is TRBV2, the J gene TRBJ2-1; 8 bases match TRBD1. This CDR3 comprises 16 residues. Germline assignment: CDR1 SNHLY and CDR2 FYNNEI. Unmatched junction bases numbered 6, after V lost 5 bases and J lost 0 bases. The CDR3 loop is CASSPKTGASYNEQFF. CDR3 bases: TGTGCCAGCAGTCCTAAGACAGGGGCCTCCTACAATGAGCAGTTCTTC.

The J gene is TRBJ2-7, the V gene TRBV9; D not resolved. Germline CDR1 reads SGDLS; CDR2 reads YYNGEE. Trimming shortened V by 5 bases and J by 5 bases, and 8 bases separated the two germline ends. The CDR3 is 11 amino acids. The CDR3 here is CASRSPDEQYF. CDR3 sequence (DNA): TGTGCCAGCAGGTCTCCCGACGAGCAGTACTTC.

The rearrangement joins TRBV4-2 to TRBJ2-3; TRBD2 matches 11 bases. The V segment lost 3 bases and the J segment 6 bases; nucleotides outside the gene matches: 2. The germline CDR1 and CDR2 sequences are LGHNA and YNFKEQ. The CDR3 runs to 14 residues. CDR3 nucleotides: TGTGCCAGCAGCCATAGCGGGGGGGCGGATACGCAGTATTTT. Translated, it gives CASSHSGGADTQYF.

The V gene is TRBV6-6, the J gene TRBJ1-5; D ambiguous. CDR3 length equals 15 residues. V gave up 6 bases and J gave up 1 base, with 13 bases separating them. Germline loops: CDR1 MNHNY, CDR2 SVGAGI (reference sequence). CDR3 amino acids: CASRHGQASNQPQHF. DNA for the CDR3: TGTGCCAGCAGACACGGCCAGGCCAGCAATCAGCCCCAGCATTTT.

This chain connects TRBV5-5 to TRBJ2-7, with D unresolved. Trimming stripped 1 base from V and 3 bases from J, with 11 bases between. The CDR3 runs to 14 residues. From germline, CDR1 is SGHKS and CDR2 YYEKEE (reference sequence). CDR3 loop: CASSLQGGNYEQYF. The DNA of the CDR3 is TGTGCCAGCAGCTTGCAAGGCGGAAACTACGAGCAGTACTTC.

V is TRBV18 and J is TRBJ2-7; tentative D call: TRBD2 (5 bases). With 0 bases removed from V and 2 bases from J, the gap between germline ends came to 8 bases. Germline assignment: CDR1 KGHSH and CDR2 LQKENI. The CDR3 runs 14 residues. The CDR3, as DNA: TGTGCCAGCTCACCACCCCAGCGGCCCTACGAGCAGTACTTC. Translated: CASSPPQRPYEQYF.

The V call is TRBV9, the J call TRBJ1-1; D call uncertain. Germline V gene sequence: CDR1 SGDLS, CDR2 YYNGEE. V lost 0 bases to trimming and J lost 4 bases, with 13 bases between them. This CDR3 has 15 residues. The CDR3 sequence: CASSVEEGWGTEAFF. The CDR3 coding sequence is TGTGCCAGCAGCGTAGAGGAGGGATGGGGCACTGAAGCTTTCTTT. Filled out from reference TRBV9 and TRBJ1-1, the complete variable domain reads DSGVTQTPKHLITATGQRVTLRCSPRSGDLSVYWYQQSLDQGLQFLIQYYNGEERAKGNILERFSAQQFPDLHSELNLSSLELGDSALYFCASSVEEGWGTEAFFGQGTRLTVV.

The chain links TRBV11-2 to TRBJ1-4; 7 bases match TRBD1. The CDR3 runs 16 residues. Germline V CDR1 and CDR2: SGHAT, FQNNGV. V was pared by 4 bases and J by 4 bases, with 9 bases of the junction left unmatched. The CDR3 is CASSSGGTEFNEKLFF. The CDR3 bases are TGTGCCAGCAGCTCCGGAGGGACAGAATTTAATGAAAAACTGTTTTTT.

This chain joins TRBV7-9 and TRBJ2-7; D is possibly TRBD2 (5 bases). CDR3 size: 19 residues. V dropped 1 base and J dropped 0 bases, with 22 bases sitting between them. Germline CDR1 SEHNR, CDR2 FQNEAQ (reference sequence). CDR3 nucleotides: TGTGCCAGCAGCTTAGTAATGGGGTTAGAGGGTTCCTACTCCTACGAGCAGTACTTC. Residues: CASSLVMGLEGSYSYEQYF.

DNA for the CDR3: TGTGCCAGCAGCGACCGGAGAACTGGAAACACCATATATTTT. It specifies CASSDRRTGNTIYF. The rearrangement uses TRBV2 and TRBJ1-3; D gene uncertain. CDR1 is SNHLY, CDR2 FYNNEI, per germline. The V end was cut by 6 bases, the J end by 2 bases, with 11 bases between. This CDR3 is built from 14 residues. The full variable domain, completed using reference TRBV2 and TRBJ1-3, is EPEVTQTPSHQVTQMGQEVILRCVPISNHLYFYWYRQILGQKVEFLVSFYNNEISEKSEIFDDQFSVERPDGSNFTLKIRSTKLEDSAMYFCASSDRRTGNTIYFGEGSWLTVV.